The 6 T cell receptor beta chains presented below share a single source sample, sequenced in a study of PD-1 blockade in classical Hodgkin lymphoma. Only in-frame clones appear in the TCRdb table, and some are missing; sequencing was by immunoSEQ multiplex PCR. Of about 97,000 clones detected, around four fifths appear once; the ten largest clones hold 9% to 15%. Each and every patient relapsed after autologous stem cell transplantation, and patients got differing brentuximab vedotin exposure. The sample here was peripheral blood mononuclear cells (PBMCs), taken at baseline. These receptors were obtained from a human donor with classical Hodgkin lymphoma.

This clone has just a few counts. This sequence joins TRBV30 and TRBJ1-2; 8 nucleotides match TRBD1. Trimming took 0 bases from V and 9 from J; bases not matched to a gene: 6. The germline CDR1 and CDR2 sequences are GTSNPN and SVGIG (reference sequence). The CDR3 contains 13 residues. CDR3 nucleotides: TGTGCCTGGAGTGTATCGGCAGGGGGCCGCTACACCTTC. This translates into CAWSVSAGGRYTF.

V gene TRBV12-5 combines with J gene TRBJ2-1, with TRBD2 matching over 7 bases. Trimming cost V 5 bases and J 5 bases; bases outside gene matches: 12. CDR3 length: 16 residues. Germline CDR1 reads LGHNT; CDR2 reads FRNRAP. This CDR3 reads CASGRPLVGGDNEQFF. The CDR3 DNA is TGTGCTAGTGGTCGCCCTCTTGTGGGAGGGGACAATGAGCAGTTCTTC.

This clone was seen more than once but under ten times. The chain couples TRBV27 to TRBJ1-1; 7 positions agree with TRBD1. V was pared by 2 bases and J by 4 bases, with 10 bases of the junction left unmatched. Germline V lookup: CDR1 MNHEY, CDR2 SMNVEV (reference sequence). This CDR3 has 16 residues. CDR3 nucleotide sequence: TGTGCCAGCAGTTTAACGGCAGGGGGAACCCTCACTGAAGCTTTCTTT. This sequence encodes CASSLTAGGTLTEAFF.

This clone showed up just a few times. This chain uses TRBV9 with TRBJ1-2; D unclear. The CDR3 is 15 amino acids. Germline V gene sequence: CDR1 SGDLS, CDR2 YYNGEE. V dropped 4 bases and J dropped 7 bases, with 20 bases sitting between them. The CDR3 DNA follows: TGTGCCAGCAGCTCCCCTACGTCTTTTGTAGGTGGCTACACCTTC. Its protein product is CASSSPTSFVGGYTF.

CDR3 region: CASSWGDRARGYTF. As DNA, the CDR3 is TGTGCCAGCAGCTGGGGGGACAGGGCCAGGGGCTACACCTTC. The chain joins TRBV13 to TRBJ1-2, with 9 bases lining up with TRBD1. V lost 4 bases to trimming and J lost 8 bases; unmatched junction nucleotides: 8. The V gene's germline CDR1 is PRHDT and CDR2 FYEKMQ (reference sequence). The CDR3 is made up of 14 amino acids. The full variable domain, its missing parts supplied by reference TRBV13 and TRBJ1-2, is AAGVIQSPRHLIKEKRETATLKCYPIPRHDTVYWYQQGPGQDPQFLISFYEKMQSDKGSIPDRFSAQQFSDYHSELNMSSLELGDSALYFCASSWGDRARGYTFGSGTRLTVV.

This sequence joins TRBV16 and TRBJ2-5, with 7 bases that match TRBD1. Germline lookup yields CDR1 KGHSY and CDR2 FQNENV. The CDR3 has 14 amino acids. V lost 1 base to trimming and J lost 3 bases; unmatched junction nucleotides: 2. CDR3 nucleotides: TGTGCCAGCAGCCAATGGGACAGAGAAGAGACCCAGTACTTC. Encoded protein: CASSQWDREETQYF.